The rows below give T cell receptor beta chains drawn from one sample of a study of cytomegalovirus exposure and HLA in healthy donors. The assay was immunoSEQ multiplex PCR, and TCRdb's table has in-frame clones only and misses some. The profile covers some 80,000 clones, with around 62% appearing a single time and 3.5% to 4.5% taken by the ten largest. Sequencing used PBMCs. The receptor set was obtained from a male donor in good health and CMV-seropositive. Each CDR3 is given with its conserved first and last residue. A D gene is named only where the DNA matches it firmly. For some rows the clone size is stated as once, few or many, or as a class when expanded; others skip it.

size,D,J,V,DNA,CDR3
-,-,TRBJ1-1,TRBV19,TGTGCCAGTAGTATAGATACGGGCACTGAAGCTTTCTTT,CASSIDTGTEAFF
few,-,TRBJ1-2,TRBV6-1,TGTGCCAGCGTGATTCCAGGGATCGGGGGGGATGGCTACACCTTC,CASVIPGIGGDGYTF
-,-,TRBJ1-6,TRBV6-6,TGTGCCAGCAGTTGGCGGGAACGATCACCCCTCCACTTT,CASSWRERSPLHF
-,TRBD1,TRBJ1-1,TRBV15,TGTGCCACCAGCAGAGACAGGGGGCCGAACACTGAAGCTTTCTTT,CATSRDRGPNTEAFF
-,TRBD2,TRBJ2-2,TRBV11-1,TGTGCCAGCAGCTGGGCCAGCGGGGGTAACACCGGGGAGCTGTTTTTT,CASSWASGGNTGELFF
-,-,TRBJ1-2,TRBV7-9,TGTGCCAGCAGCCTCGGGGGAGTCCCCCTAAACTATGGCTACACCTTC,CASSLGGVPLNYGYTF
-,TRBD1,TRBJ2-3,TRBV10-2,TGCGCCAGCAGCCCAACAGGGGCGGTAGATACGCAGTATTTT,CASSPTGAVDTQYF
-,TRBD1,TRBJ2-7,TRBV28,TGTGCCAGCAGTTCAGGGACAGGGGGCTACGAGCAGTACTTC,CASSSGTGGYEQYF
-,TRBD1,TRBJ2-7,TRBV7-2,TGTGCTTTGGTTGGACAGGGGGTTGGCGAGCAGTACTTC,CALVGQGVGEQYF
-,-,TRBJ1-4,TRBV7-9,TGTGCCAGCAGCCCCAGGGGCAGCGGAAATGAAAAACTGTTTTTT,CASSPRGSGNEKLFF
-,-,TRBJ2-5,TRBV20-1,TGCAGTCCAACAGGTCCCGAGACCCAGTACTTC,CSPTGPETQYF
-,-,TRBJ2-3,TRBV29-1,TGCAGCGTTGGGGGGCCAGGGAGCCCAGATACGCAGTATTTT,CSVGGPGSPDTQYF
-,-,TRBJ1-5,TRBV30,TGTGCCTGGAGTGCCGGGAAAAATCAGCCCCAGCATTTT,CAWSAGKNQPQHF
-,TRBD2,TRBJ2-5,TRBV9,TGTGCCAGCAGCGCTAGCGGGGGGGCCGGCCAAGAGACCCAGTACTTC,CASSASGGAGQETQYF
few,TRBD2,TRBJ2-7,TRBV25-1,TGTGCCAGCAGTCGAGCGGGGGGCTACGAGCAGTACTTC,CASSRAGGYEQYF
-,-,TRBJ1-2,TRBV27,TGTGCCAGCAGTAAGACAGGAAACCAGATCTATGGCTACACCTTC,CASSKTGNQIYGYTF
-,-,TRBJ2-5,TRBV7-8,TGTGCCAGCAGCTTAGAGTTGCGGGAGACCCAGTACTTC,CASSLELRETQYF
once,TRBD1,TRBJ1-2,TRBV5-6,TGTGCCAGCTCAAACTTGGGGGGACAGGGGACCTATGGCTACACCTTC,CASSNLGGQGTYGYTF
-,TRBD2,TRBJ2-2,TRBV27,TGTGCCAGCAGTTCGAAAGGACTAGCCACCGGGGAGCTGTTTTTT,CASSSKGLATGELFF
-,TRBD2,TRBJ2-7,TRBV4-3,TGCGCCAGCAGCCAAGACCTAGCGGTCCCCTACGAGCAGTACTTC,CASSQDLAVPYEQYF
-,TRBD1,TRBJ2-1,TRBV29-1,TGCAGCGACCGGGACAGGAGCTCCTACAATGAGCAGTTCTTC,CSDRDRSSYNEQFF
once,-,TRBJ1-1,TRBV20-1,TGCAGTGCTATAGGCGGGCCCGAAGCTTTCTTT,CSAIGGPEAFF
-,-,TRBJ1-5,TRBV30,TGTGCCTGGAGTGCGGACGGCGGGAGGCCCCAGCATTTT,CAWSADGGRPQHF
-,TRBD1,TRBJ1-2,TRBV5-8,TGTGCCAGCAGCTTGGAGACAGGGCCAGGCTACACCTTC,CASSLETGPGYTF
-,TRBD1,TRBJ1-5,TRBV27,TGTGCCAGCGGACAGGAGTCGAGCAATCAGCCCCAGCATTTT,CASGQESSNQPQHF
-,-,TRBJ1-1,TRBV29-1,TGCAGCGTTGCCGTTTCCCTATCCCAGAACACTGAAGCTTTCTTT,CSVAVSLSQNTEAFF
-,TRBD2,TRBJ2-1,TRBV29-1,TGCAGCGTTGATGGGCGGGAGGTCGGTGAGCAGTTCTTC,CSVDGREVGEQFF
-,TRBD1,TRBJ1-6,TRBV4-2,TGTGCCAGCAGCCAAGATTTGGGACAGAATTCACCCCTCCACTTT,CASSQDLGQNSPLHF
once,-,TRBJ2-2,TRBV9,TGTGCCAGCAGCGCGGACCCAGGAGGCACCGGGGAGCTGTTTTTT,CASSADPGGTGELFF
few,TRBD2,TRBJ2-1,TRBV29-1,TGCAGCGTTGAAGAAGGTTTAGCGGGAGGGCCCTCGAGCTCCTACAATGAGCAGTTCTTC,CSVEEGLAGGPSSSYNEQFF
-,-,TRBJ2-1,TRBV4-1,TGCGCCAGCAGCCAAGGACGAACAGGGAGAGAGTACAATGAGCAGTTCTTC,CASSQGRTGREYNEQFF
-,TRBD1,TRBJ1-3,TRBV2,TGTGCCAGCAGTGAATGGGTCATGACAGGGCCAGGAAACACCATATATTTT,CASSEWVMTGPGNTIYF
-,TRBD1,TRBJ2-2,TRBV19,TGTGCCAGTAGCACCGGGACAGGGATGCCCGGGGAGCTGTTTTTT,CASSTGTGMPGELFF
-,-,TRBJ1-2,TRBV11-2,TGTGCCAGCAGCTTAGCAGGGTCCTATGGCTACACCTTC,CASSLAGSYGYTF
-,-,TRBJ2-2,TRBV10-2,TGCGCCAGCACTGACACAGGGAACGGAGTGGGCACCGGGGAGCTGTTTTTT,CASTDTGNGVGTGELFF
-,TRBD1,TRBJ2-2,TRBV4-3,TGCGCCAGCAGCTGGGACAGGGCAGACGGGGAGCTGTTTTTT,CASSWDRADGELFF
-,-,TRBJ1-4,TRBV28,TGTGCCAGCAGGCCGACAAAGGGGCGACGAGAAAAACTGTTTTTT,CASRPTKGRREKLFF
few,TRBD2,TRBJ2-1,TRBV7-3,TGTGCCAGCAGTCCCAGCGGGAGGCGCTACAATGAGCAGTTCTTC,CASSPSGRRYNEQFF
-,-,TRBJ2-1,TRBV7-2,TGTGCCAGCAAAAATAGCGTCTACAATGAGCAGTTCTTC,CASKNSVYNEQFF
once,TRBD2,TRBJ2-7,TRBV11-1,TGTGCCAGCAGCCCGCCGGGACTAGCGGCCTACGAGCAGTACTTC,CASSPPGLAAYEQYF
-,-,TRBJ2-3,TRBV7-6,TGTGCCAGCGGGCGGGGCTCTTCTTACACAGATACGCAGTATTTT,CASGRGSSYTDTQYF
-,TRBD2,TRBJ2-2,TRBV11-3,TGTGCCAGCAGCTTAGATCGTGGGACTAACGAGCTGTTTTTT,CASSLDRGTNELFF
once,TRBD1,TRBJ1-1,TRBV7-6,TGTGCCAGCAGCTCCCGGGACAGTGAAGCTTTCTTT,CASSSRDSEAFF
-,TRBD2,TRBJ2-1,TRBV4-2,TGTGCCAGCAGCCAAGAGTCGGGCTTAAGATTATCCAGCGGGAGCCTTAATGAGCAGTTCTTC,CASSQESGLRLSSGSLNEQFF
-,-,TRBJ2-2,TRBV9,TGTGCCAGCAGCCCCGTCCAGGGAACCGCGAACACCGGGGAGCTGTTTTTT,CASSPVQGTANTGELFF
-,TRBD1,TRBJ2-7,TRBV27,TGTGCCAGCAGTCCCGGACAGGGTGGCGACTACGGGCAGTACTTC,CASSPGQGGDYGQYF
-,TRBD1,TRBJ2-7,TRBV27,TGTGCCAGCAGTAGTACGACAGGGGGCACGTACGAGCAGTACTTC,CASSSTTGGTYEQYF
-,-,TRBJ2-7,TRBV5-6,TGTGCCAGCAGCTTGCCCGGGAACTACGAGCAGTACTTC,CASSLPGNYEQYF
-,-,TRBJ2-2,TRBV5-1,TGCGCCAGCAGCTTGGCCTGGACAGGGAGGGCGAACACCGGGGAGCTGTTTTTT,CASSLAWTGRANTGELFF
-,TRBD1,TRBJ2-7,TRBV5-1,TGCGCCAGCAGCCCGGGGACAGGGTCGGAGCAGTACTTC,CASSPGTGSEQYF